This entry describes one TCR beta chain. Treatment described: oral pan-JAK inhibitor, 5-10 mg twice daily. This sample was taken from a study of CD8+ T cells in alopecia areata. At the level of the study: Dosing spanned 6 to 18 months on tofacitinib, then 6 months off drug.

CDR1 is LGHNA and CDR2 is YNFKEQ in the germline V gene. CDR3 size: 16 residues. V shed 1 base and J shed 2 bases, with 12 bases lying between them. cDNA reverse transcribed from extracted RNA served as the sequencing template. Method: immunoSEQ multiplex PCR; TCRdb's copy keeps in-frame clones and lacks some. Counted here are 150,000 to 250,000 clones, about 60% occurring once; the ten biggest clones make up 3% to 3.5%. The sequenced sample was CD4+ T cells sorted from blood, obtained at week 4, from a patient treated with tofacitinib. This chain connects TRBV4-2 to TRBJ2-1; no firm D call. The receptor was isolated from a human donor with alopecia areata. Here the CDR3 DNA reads TGTGCCAGCAGCCAAGGAGGTCTCGTCGCCTACAATGAGCAGTTCTTC. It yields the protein CASSQGGLVAYNEQFF.